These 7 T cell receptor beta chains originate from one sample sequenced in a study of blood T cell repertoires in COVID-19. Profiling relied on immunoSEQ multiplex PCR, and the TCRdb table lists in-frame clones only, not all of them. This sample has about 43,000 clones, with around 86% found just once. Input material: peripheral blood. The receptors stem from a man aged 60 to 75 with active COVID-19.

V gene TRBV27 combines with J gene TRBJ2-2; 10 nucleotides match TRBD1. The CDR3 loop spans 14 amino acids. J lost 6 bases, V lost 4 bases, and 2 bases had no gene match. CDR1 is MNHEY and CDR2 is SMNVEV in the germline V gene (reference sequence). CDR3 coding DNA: TGTGCCAGCAGTTGGGGACAGGGGCCCGGGGAGCTGTTTTTT. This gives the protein CASSWGQGPGELFF.

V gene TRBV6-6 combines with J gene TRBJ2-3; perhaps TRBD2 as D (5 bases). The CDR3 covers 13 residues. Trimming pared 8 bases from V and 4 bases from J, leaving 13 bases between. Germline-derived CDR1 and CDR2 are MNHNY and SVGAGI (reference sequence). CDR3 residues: CASDPGSADTQYF. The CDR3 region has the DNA TGTGCCAGCGACCCGGGGTCGGCAGATACGCAGTATTTT.

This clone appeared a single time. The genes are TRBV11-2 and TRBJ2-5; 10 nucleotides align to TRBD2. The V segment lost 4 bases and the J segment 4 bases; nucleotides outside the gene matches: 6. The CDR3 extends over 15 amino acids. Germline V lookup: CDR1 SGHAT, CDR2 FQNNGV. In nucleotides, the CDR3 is TGTGCCAGCAGCTCCCAAGCGGGAGGGGGAGAGACCCAGTACTTC. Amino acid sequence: CASSSQAGGGETQYF.

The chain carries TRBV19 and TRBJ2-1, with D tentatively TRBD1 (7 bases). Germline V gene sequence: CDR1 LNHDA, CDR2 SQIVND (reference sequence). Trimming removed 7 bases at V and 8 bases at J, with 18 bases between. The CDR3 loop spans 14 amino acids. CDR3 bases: TGTGCCAGTACCTGGGGCAGGGGGGTTTATGAGCAGTTCTTC. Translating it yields CASTWGRGVYEQFF.

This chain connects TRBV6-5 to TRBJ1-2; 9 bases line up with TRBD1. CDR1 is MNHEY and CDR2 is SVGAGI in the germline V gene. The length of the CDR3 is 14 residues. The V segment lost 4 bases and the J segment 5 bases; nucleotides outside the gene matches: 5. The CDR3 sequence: CASSSMTGGYGYTF. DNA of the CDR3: TGTGCCAGCAGTTCCATGACAGGGGGATATGGCTACACCTTC.

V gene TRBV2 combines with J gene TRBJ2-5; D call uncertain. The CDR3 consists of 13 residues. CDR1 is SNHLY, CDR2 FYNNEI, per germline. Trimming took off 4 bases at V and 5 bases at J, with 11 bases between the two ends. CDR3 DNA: TGTGCCAGCAGTGTCCCGGGTTATGAGACCCAGTACTTC. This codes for CASSVPGYETQYF. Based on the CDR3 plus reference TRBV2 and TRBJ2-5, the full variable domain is EPEVTQTPSHQVTQMGQEVILRCVPISNHLYFYWYRQILGQKVEFLVSFYNNEISEKSEIFDDQFSVERPDGSNFTLKIRSTKLEDSAMYFCASSVPGYETQYFGPGTRLLVL.

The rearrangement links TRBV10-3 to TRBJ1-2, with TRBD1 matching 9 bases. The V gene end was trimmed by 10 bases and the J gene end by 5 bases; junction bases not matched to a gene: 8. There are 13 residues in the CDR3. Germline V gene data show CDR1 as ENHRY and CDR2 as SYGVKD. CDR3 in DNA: TGTGCCACCCACCCCGGGACAGGGTATGGCTACACCTTC. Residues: CATHPGTGYGYTF.